This T cell receptor beta chain was found in a study of blood T cell repertoires in COVID-19. Study-wide context: From the United States, Italy and Spain came samples of acute and convalescent COVID-19. PBMCs, B-cell-depleted T cells, or T cells provided the cDNA or gDNA that made up the material.

This clone showed up just a few times. This sample also contains other DNA sequences that code for the same CDR3. In the study's own analysis: Scientists estimated how many nucleated cells there were by amplifying reference gene primers. Generated by immunoSEQ multiplex PCR, the TCRdb table keeps only in-frame clones and is missing some. The V and J calls and clone size come from that table; D and trimming were worked out from the DNA. The sample has just over 300,000 clones, 80% to 90% seen once. Germline CDR1 is MNHEY and CDR2 is SMNVEV (reference sequence). Trimming took 1 base from V and 7 from J; bases not matched to a gene: 9. CDR3 length equals 15 residues. Participants had their cohort set by participant-reported clinical history.

This TCR derives from a young man who had recovered from COVID-19. The chain carries TRBV27 and TRBJ2-7; 8 bases are a match to TRBD1. Sample: PBMCs or T cells enriched from blood (not recorded which). The CDR3: CASSLLGQEPLEQYF. As DNA, the CDR3 is TGTGCCAGCAGTTTATTGGGACAGGAGCCCTTAGAGCAGTACTTC.